This T cell receptor beta chain was sequenced for a study of regulatory T cells in long-lasting Graves disease. To make TCR beta libraries, researchers used iRepertoire HTBI primers and Arm-PCR of CDR3 regions. MiXCR was run by TCRdb on the multiplex PCR reads, yielding one entry per CDR3 protein. The table includes approximately 440,000 distinct CDR3 sequences, around a quarter detected once. Time point defined: persistent/refractory GD, antithyroid drugs over 5 years with positive TRAb. PBMCs were the source of the RNA used for TCR sequencing. Germline V lookup: CDR1 KGHSH, CDR2 LQKENI. J gave up 9 bases and V 5 bases, and 3 bases lay outside the gene matches. The CDR3 loop spans 12 amino acids.

The origin of this receptor is a female donor with Graves disease. The material sequenced was peripheral blood mononuclear cells (PBMCs), taken when the disease was refractory, from a patient treated with antithyroid drugs. The chain has TRBV18 and TRBJ2-1, with 8 bases that match TRBD2. In DNA form, the CDR3 reads TGTGCCAGCTCAAGGCTAGCGGGTGAGCAGTTCTTC. It codes for CASSRLAGEQFF.